A single sample is the source of the 5 T cell receptor beta chains below, sequenced in a study of T cell changes during pregnancy in multiple sclerosis. The data were produced by immunoSEQ multiplex PCR, yet TCRdb's version contains in-frame clones alone and is incomplete. The data contain 55,000 to 85,000 clones, about 94% of them singletons. This sample comprised peripheral blood, obtained in the third trimester of pregnancy. These receptors were collected from a female donor with multiple sclerosis, enrolled in a pregnancy study.

This CDR3 is CASSDSPRDRAPSEKLFF. CDR3 bases: TGTGCCAGCAGTGATTCCCCCCGGGACAGGGCCCCTAGTGAAAAACTGTTTTTT. The gene calls are TRBV25-1 and TRBJ1-4; 9 nucleotides align to TRBD1. The CDR3 sequence is 18 residues long. V shed 3 bases, J shed 7 bases, and the junction held 15 bases outside the gene matches. Germline V gene lookup returns CDR1 MGHDK and CDR2 SYGVNS.

The V call is TRBV4-2, the J call TRBJ1-5, with 8 bases lining up with TRBD1. Germline CDR1 is LGHNA and CDR2 is YNFKEQ. After removal of 2 bases from V and 1 base from J, the junction contained 4 bases not matched to a gene. There are 16 residues in the CDR3. CDR3 amino acids: CASSQSGGQSNQPQHF. CDR3 DNA sequence: TGTGCCAGCAGCCAATCAGGGGGCCAGAGCAATCAGCCCCAGCATTTT.

The chain joins TRBV2 to TRBJ2-1, with unresolved D. Trimming took 9 bases from V and 8 from J, leaving 11 bases between them. The CDR3 is 11 amino acids. The germline V gene encodes CDR1 SNHLY and CDR2 FYNNEI. The CDR3 here is CARSVADEQFF. The CDR3 DNA is TGTGCCAGATCTGTAGCCGATGAGCAGTTCTTC. Full variable domain (missing parts from reference TRBV2 and TRBJ2-1): EPEVTQTPSHQVTQMGQEVILRCVPISNHLYFYWYRQILGQKVEFLVSFYNNEISEKSEIFDDQFSVERPDGSNFTLKIRSTKLEDSAMYFCARSVADEQFFGPGTRLTVL.

The V and J genes are TRBV2 and TRBJ2-1, with 8 bases lining up with TRBD2. The length of the CDR3 is 14 residues. Germline lookup yields CDR1 SNHLY and CDR2 FYNNEI. The J segment lost 0 bases and the V segment lost 7 bases, leaving 2 bases of the junction unmatched. CDR3 in DNA: TGTGCCAGCAAAGCGGGGGTCTCCTACAATGAGCAGTTCTTC. This translates into CASKAGVSYNEQFF.

V is TRBV29-1 and J is TRBJ2-3, with TRBD2 matching 9 bases. V gave up 4 bases and J gave up 1 base; unmatched junction bases: 3. CDR1 and CDR2 from the germline V gene are SQVTM and ANQGSEA. This CDR3 has 14 residues. DNA of the CDR3: TGCAGCGTTGGTCGCGGGGGGGGCACAGATACGCAGTATTTT. Translated: CSVGRGGGTDTQYF.